This T cell receptor beta chain appears in the sequencing data of a study of shared clonotypes between healthy human individuals. Across the whole study: CD4 naive and CD4 memory each took three plates per donor, while CD8 naive took two and CD8 memory one. Study-wide findings and caveats: Rarefaction curves obtained for sorted subsets showed sequencing incomplete despite large depth. When compared with the clonotypes that were shared by all four sorted-subset donors, the non-shared clonotypes turned out to have lower generation probabilities.

Terminally differentiated effector memory CD45RA+ cells were excluded from the naive CD8 cells, which were CD45RO-negative and positively selected for CCR7. Details on this clone: What it binds is unknown.

There are 15 residues in the CDR3. Looked up from germline, CDR1 is SGDLS and CDR2 is YYNGEE. V was pared by 4 bases and J by 4 bases, with 7 bases of the junction left unmatched. TCRdb's table, derived via immunoSEQ multiplex PCR, lists solely in-frame clones and lacks some. The table has around 1,900,000 clones, 90% to 95% seen once. Sequenced: naive CD8+ T cells from PBMCs. The chain carries TRBV9 and TRBJ1-2; 10 bases fit TRBD1. The sequence was collected from a man in his late teens or twenties in good health. Some clones in this sample may be carry-over from other donors' samples. The CDR3 spells CASSLTDRGGYGYTF. The CDR3 region has the DNA TGTGCCAGCAGCCTGACGGACAGGGGGGGCTATGGCTACACCTTC.